The clone carrying this T cell receptor (beta chain) has only one observation. This record comes from a study of blood T cell repertoires in COVID-19. Whole-study context: Whether acute or convalescent, the COVID-19 samples came from the United States, Italy and Spain. PBMCs, B-cell-depleted T cells, or T cells were the source of the cDNA or gDNA that made up the material.

Germline assignment: CDR1 MDHEN and CDR2 SYDVKM. The J segment lost 2 bases and the V segment lost 6 bases, leaving 9 bases of the junction unmatched. This CDR3 is 16 amino acids long. Per the original data handling: How many nucleated cells were present was estimated from reference gene primer amplification. Libraries were prepared by immunoSEQ multiplex PCR; TCRdb keeps only in-frame clonotypes and omits some of them. V, J and clone size are taken as reported in that table, and D and trimming were inferred from the DNA itself. The table lists 160,000 or so clones, approximately 90% of them singletons, with about 2.4% in the top ten.

The sample comprised peripheral blood. This clonotype was sampled from a woman in her 70s with acute or convalescent COVID-19. The rearrangement links TRBV28 to TRBJ1-4; 7 nucleotides align to TRBD1. CDR3 region: CASSTLWGQTNEKLFF. DNA for the CDR3: TGTGCCAGCAGCACCCTTTGGGGACAGACTAATGAAAAACTGTTTTTT.